The clone carrying this T cell receptor beta chain was picked up many times. A single record per CDR3 protein comes from TCRdb applying MiXCR to the RT-PCR reads. This sample has approximately 720,000 distinct CDR3 sequences; 14% occur once, and the top ten carry roughly 3.9%. Germline V gene data show CDR1 as SEHNR and CDR2 as FQNEAQ (reference sequence). Trimming removed 4 bases at V and 5 bases at J, with 8 bases between. This CDR3 region has 12 residues. Source material: memory CD4+ T cells from blood. The chain uses TRBV7-9 and TRBJ2-5; possible D gene TRBD1, 6 bases. The clonotype was recovered from a female donor in good health, serving as a healthy control. The CDR3 reads CASSYQGETQYF. The DNA for the CDR3 is TGTGCCAGCAGCTACCAGGGGGAGACCCAGTACTTC.